This T cell receptor beta chain was recovered during a study of control samples from healthy donors and cancer patients. This CDR3 has 13 residues. From germline, CDR1 is MNHNY and CDR2 SVGAGI (reference sequence). V shed 10 bases and J 5 bases; nucleotides not matched to a gene: 4. Using immunoSEQ multiplex PCR, the repertoire was profiled, and TCRdb retains in-frame clones only, with some absent. The profile shows about 120,000 clones, around 92% of them singletons. J is TRBJ1-5 and V is TRBV6-6; the match to TRBD1 covers 11 bases. The clonotype comes from a man in his fifties or sixties in good health. The sequenced sample consisted of blood. Here the CDR3 DNA reads TGTGCCACCTGGACAGGGGGCTATCAGCCCCAGCATTTT. It translates to CATWTGGYQPQHF.